This passage covers 13 T cell receptor beta chains from one sample sequenced in a study of T cell responses to AZD1222 COVID-19 vaccine. Produced via immunoSEQ multiplex PCR; TCRdb's table is partial and in-frame only. Counted here are roughly 120,000 clones, around 90% occurring once; the ten biggest clones make up around 7.8%. This material consisted of peripheral blood, taken on day 0 of AZD1222 vaccination. Receptors originate from an adult in good health.

The chain couples TRBV5-6 to TRBJ2-7; maybe TRBD1 (5 bases). Trimming removed 1 base from V and 3 bases from J, with 14 bases in between. Germline V CDR1 and CDR2: SGHDT, YYEEEE. The CDR3 is 15 residues long. CDR3 nucleotide sequence: TGTGCCAGCAGCTTGATTGGTTCCAGGGTCTACGAGCAGTACTTC. As protein: CASSLIGSRVYEQYF.

V and J are TRBV2 and TRBJ1-4; 10 nucleotides match TRBD1. Germline V gene lookup returns CDR1 SNHLY and CDR2 FYNNEI. The CDR3 contains 15 residues. J was trimmed by 5 bases and V by 6 bases; bases with no gene match: 6. CDR3 bases: TGTGCCAGCAGGGTCGACAGGGGGCGGAATGAAAAACTGTTTTTT. Translation: CASRVDRGRNEKLFF.

This sequence joins TRBV5-1 and TRBJ1-1; D perhaps matches TRBD1 (6 bases). The germline V gene encodes CDR1 SGHRS and CDR2 YFSETQ. The CDR3 covers 15 residues. Between the trimmed V and J ends, which lost 0 bases and 1 base, there was a span of 10 bases. CDR3 nucleotide sequence: TGCGCCAGCAGCTTGGCCTTAGGGGGGAACACTGAAGCTTTCTTT. Translating it yields CASSLALGGNTEAFF.

This chain uses TRBV4-1 with TRBJ1-2; 7 bases are shared with TRBD1. Germline V gene lookup returns CDR1 MGHRA and CDR2 YSYEKL. The CDR3 runs 15 residues. V lost 3 bases, J lost 0 bases, and 4 bases stayed unmatched. CDR3 region: CASSQTGIANYGYTF. DNA for the CDR3: TGCGCCAGCAGCCAGACAGGGATCGCTAACTATGGCTACACCTTC.

The gene calls are TRBV18 and TRBJ2-1, with TRBD2 identical over 7 bases. With 5 bases clipped from V and 0 bases from J, the junction kept 7 bases outside the gene matches. The CDR3 is made up of 16 amino acids. The germline V gene has CDR1 KGHSH and CDR2 LQKENI. The CDR3 is CASSSVGGSSYNEQFF. CDR3 DNA: TGTGCCAGCTCAAGCGTGGGGGGGAGCTCCTACAATGAGCAGTTCTTC.

This clone appeared a single time. V usage is TRBV5-4 and J usage is TRBJ2-7; 7 nucleotides agree with TRBD1. This CDR3 spans 15 amino acids. CDR1 and CDR2 from the germline V gene are SGHNT and YYREEE (reference sequence). Trimming at V came to 0 bases and at J to 0 bases, leaving 3 bases not matched to a gene. CDR3 sequence (DNA): TGTGCCAGCAGCTTGGGACAGGGAGACTCCTACGAGCAGTACTTC. This sequence encodes CASSLGQGDSYEQYF. The complete variable domain, with remaining parts taken from reference TRBV5-4 and TRBJ2-7, reads ETGVTQSPTHLIKTRGQQVTLRCSSQSGHNTVSWYQQALGQGPQFIFQYYREEENGRGNFPPRFSGLQFPNYSSELNVNALELDDSALYLCASSLGQGDSYEQYFGPGTRLTVT.

J is TRBJ1-2 and V is TRBV5-1; no definite D call. V lost 5 bases and J lost 1, with 12 bases in between. The CDR3 contains 14 residues. CDR1 is SGHRS and CDR2 is YFSETQ in the germline V gene. CDR3: CASSGNTDNYGYTF. Here the CDR3 DNA reads TGCGCCAGCAGTGGGAACACCGATAACTATGGCTACACCTTC. Filled out from reference TRBV5-1 and TRBJ1-2, the complete variable domain reads KAGVTQTPRYLIKTRGQQVTLSCSPISGHRSVSWYQQTPGQGLQFLFEYFSETQRNKGNFPGRFSGRQFSNSRSEMNVSTLELGDSALYLCASSGNTDNYGYTFGSGTRLTVV.

J is TRBJ2-7 and V is TRBV7-9; 7 nucleotides agree with TRBD2. Germline V gene data show CDR1 as SEHNR and CDR2 as FQNEAQ (reference sequence). After removal of 0 bases from V and 2 bases from J, the junction contained 1 base not matched to a gene. The CDR3 totals 14 residues. The chain's CDR3 is CASSLATSTYEQYF. CDR3 nucleotides: TGTGCCAGCAGCTTAGCGACTAGCACCTACGAGCAGTACTTC.

The rearrangement links TRBV7-2 to TRBJ2-3, with TRBD2 matching 9 bases. CDR1 and CDR2 (germline): SGHTA, FQGNSA. V trimming: 3 bases; J trimming: 4 bases; junction bases outside the gene matches: 8. The CDR3 covers 16 residues. CDR3 in amino acids: CASSLRGGGVPDTQYF. The CDR3 DNA is TGTGCCAGCAGCTTGCGGGGCGGGGGGGTACCAGATACGCAGTATTTT.

This clone was found once. This chain links TRBV27 with TRBJ2-1; D may match TRBD1 or TRBD2 (5 bases each). CDR1 is MNHEY, CDR2 SMNVEV, per germline (reference sequence). The length of the CDR3 is 16 residues. Trimming took 10 bases from V and 2 from J, leaving 21 bases between them. The CDR3 is CAIPHPERGTYNEQFF. CDR3 coding DNA: TGTGCCATCCCCCACCCAGAGAGGGGCACCTACAATGAGCAGTTCTTC.

The chain employs TRBV28 and TRBJ1-5, with D unresolved. Germline V gene data show CDR1 as MDHEN and CDR2 as SYDVKM. The V gene lost 5 bases and the J gene lost 0 bases, with 14 bases spanning the gap. The CDR3 is 16 amino acids. This CDR3 reads CASSLLTANSNQPQHF. CDR3 bases: TGTGCCAGCAGTCTCCTGACTGCCAATAGCAATCAGCCCCAGCATTTT.

The V gene is TRBV28, the J gene TRBJ1-3; D is uncertain. The CDR3 consists of 15 residues. V gave up 3 bases and J gave up 4 bases, with 13 bases separating them. Germline loops: CDR1 MDHEN, CDR2 SYDVKM. The CDR3, as DNA: TGTGCCAGCAGTTTCAGGTCTCGGTCAGGAAACACCATATATTTT. Protein: CASSFRSRSGNTIYF.

This chain uses TRBV5-5 with TRBJ2-7, with D tentatively TRBD2 (5 bases). V gave up 5 bases and J gave up 0 bases, with 18 bases separating them. CDR3 length equals 16 residues. Germline lookup yields CDR1 SGHKS and CDR2 YYEKEE (reference sequence). In DNA, the CDR3 is TGTGCCAGCAGAGGGTTGGTCGGACTCGTCTCCTACGAGCAGTACTTC. Residues: CASRGLVGLVSYEQYF.